This is a list of T cell receptor beta chains from one sample in a study of radiation and T cells in renal cell carcinoma. Assay used: immunoSEQ multiplex PCR; TCRdb lists only in-frame clones, some missing. The table lists approximately 92,000 clones, around four fifths of them singletons. This material consisted of blood, taken from a patient whose treatment included radiotherapy and nephrectomy. Receptors were obtained from a man between 50 and 59 years old with renal cell carcinoma. CDR3s include the opening cysteine and the closing phenylalanine or tryptophan. Clone size is given for some rows only: seen once, a few or many times, or a class if the clone is expanded.

clone size | V gene | CDR3 protein
- | TRBV9 | CASSVGLAGGNDGELFF
- | TRBV11-3 | CASSLAGGFTGELFF
- | TRBV5-4 | CASSWRDRGFYGYTF
- | TRBV18 | CASSGRLNTIYF
- | TRBV18 | CASSPGQGANTEAFF
- | TRBV30 | CAWITGSSSYEQYF
- | TRBV2 | CAVSTPGTTGETQYF
- | TRBV10-3 | CAISESKASGDEQYF
- | TRBV5-1 | CASSMGGPGTSSYNEQFF
once | TRBV9 | CASSREGTVNEKLFF
few | TRBV2 | CASRDRMNTEAFF
few | TRBV11-2 | CASSYTGGRWDTEAFF
- | TRBV7-9 | CASRIDPGTQQETQYF
- | TRBV4-1 | CASSLGTDGWGGAFF
- | TRBV5-1 | CASSLGPGRSNEQFF
- | TRBV7-9 | CASSRGQRYEQYF
- | TRBV29-1 | CSVVGLAGKKDMYYNEQFF
few | TRBV20-1 | CSARGGTEAFF
few | TRBV11-2 | CASSLEGLTDTQYF
- | TRBV5-6 | CASSLRGLGNTIYF
- | TRBV18 | CASSPTAPGQTNYGYTF
- | TRBV11-3 | CASSLGTKDEQYF
- | TRBV28 | CASSFRVGYYGYTF
- | TRBV15 | CATSWDRHSNQPQHF
- | TRBV7-2 | CASSLNRGTDTQYF
- | TRBV27 | CASSRDRGRLRGEKLFF
once | TRBV7-9 | CASTAQGTEAFF
- | TRBV4-3 | CASSPTAGFYYEQYF
- | TRBV5-1 | CASSFGQGLPDTQYF
- | TRBV4-1 | CASSLNTGYTEAFF
few | TRBV6-1 | CASSDFIGGNQPQHF
- | TRBV6-5 | CASSYFSTTNEKLFF
- | TRBV28 | CASKSGQGPYEQYF
- | TRBV18 | CASSLGGTTEAFF
- | TRBV9 | CASSVGRDSNQPQHF
- | TRBV2 | CASSIGGGLKLEKLFF
- | TRBV5-4 | CASTRSGGGGETQYF
few | TRBV2 | CASNQNTEAFF
- | TRBV18 | CASSRGRGTPSYEQYF
- | TRBV9 | CASSASGNTGELFF
once | TRBV7-9 | CASSLVVDTQYF
- | TRBV5-6 | CASSLARQPYGYTF
- | TRBV2 | CASSESIADGSIIADEQYF
- | TRBV6-1 | CASSERPSGSFVVDEQFF
- | TRBV4-3 | CASSQFWGNTIYF
- | TRBV27 | CASRSNTDTQYF
- | TRBV7-9 | CASRGQGTEAFF
- | TRBV19 | CASSIGRVQETQYF
once | TRBV27 | CASSSVWTSGSYEQYF
- | TRBV7-2 | CASSPVGGTIYGYTF
once | TRBV9 | CASSPRGRGATDTQYF
- | TRBV27 | CASTFRGRGSTDTQYF
once | TRBV25-1 | CASSEPTGLRNTEAFF
- | TRBV5-4 | CASSVGGEQFF
- | TRBV19 | CASRKGLAGYEQYF